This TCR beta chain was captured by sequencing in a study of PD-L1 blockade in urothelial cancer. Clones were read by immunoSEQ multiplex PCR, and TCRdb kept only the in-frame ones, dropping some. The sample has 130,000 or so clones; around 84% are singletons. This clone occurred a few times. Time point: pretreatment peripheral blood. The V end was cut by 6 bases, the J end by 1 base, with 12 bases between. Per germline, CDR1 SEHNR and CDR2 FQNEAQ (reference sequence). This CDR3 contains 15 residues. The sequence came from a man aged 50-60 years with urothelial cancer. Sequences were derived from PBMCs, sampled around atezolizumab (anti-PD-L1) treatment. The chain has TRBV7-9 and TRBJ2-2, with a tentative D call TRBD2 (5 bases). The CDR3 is CASRWEILNTGELFF. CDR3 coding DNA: TGTGCCAGCAGATGGGAGATCCTGAACACCGGGGAGCTGTTTTTT.